The clone carrying this T cell receptor beta chain was seen a few times. Its antigen remains unidentified. RNA transcripts yielded amplified TCR beta CDR3 regions. HTBI primers were the set used in a first-round RT-PCR of the TCR CDR3. Using its own MiXCR run on the multiplex PCR reads, TCRdb lists one record per CDR3 protein. The sample contains about 840,000 distinct CDR3 sequences, around 39% of which appear only once. This sample is part of a study of T cells in Graves' hyperthyroidism and ophthalmopathy. Aged 18 to 65, the patients had hyperthyroidism that was newly diagnosed and had lasted under 2 months. Study results and caveats: Ophthalmopathy was model-predicted a median roughly 6.5 months pre-onset. Blood shared most expanded thyroid clonotypes above 0.001.

There are 15 residues in the CDR3. In germline, CDR1 is SGHTA, CDR2 FQGNSA. V lost 5 bases to trimming and J lost 2 bases, with 15 bases between them. The sequence was collected from a man aged 18 to 35 with Graves' hyperthyroidism. Source material: blood. This chain uses TRBV7-2 with TRBJ1-2; maybe TRBD1 (5 bases). The CDR3 bases are TGTGCCAGCAGCCCAGACCGCGGGGGGAACTATGGCTACACCTTC. Residues: CASSPDRGGNYGYTF. The complete variable domain, with remaining parts taken from reference TRBV7-2 and TRBJ1-2, reads GAGVSQSPSNKVTEKGKDVELRCDPISGHTALYWYRQSLGQGLEFLIYFQGNSAPDKSGLPSDRFSAERTGGSVSTLTIQRTQQEDSAVYLCASSPDRGGNYGYTFGSGTRLTVV.